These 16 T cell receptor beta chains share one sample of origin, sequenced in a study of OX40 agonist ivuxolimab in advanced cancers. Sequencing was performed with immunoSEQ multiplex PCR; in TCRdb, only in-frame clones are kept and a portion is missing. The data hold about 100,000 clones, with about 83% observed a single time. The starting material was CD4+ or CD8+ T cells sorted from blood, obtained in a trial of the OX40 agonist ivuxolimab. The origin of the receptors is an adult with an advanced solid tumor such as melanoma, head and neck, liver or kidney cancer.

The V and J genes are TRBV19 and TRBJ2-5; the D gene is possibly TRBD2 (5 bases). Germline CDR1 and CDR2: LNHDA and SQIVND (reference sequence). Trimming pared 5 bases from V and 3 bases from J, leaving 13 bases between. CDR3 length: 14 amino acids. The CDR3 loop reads CASSVAWREETQYF. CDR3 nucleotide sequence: TGTGCCAGTAGTGTAGCGTGGCGAGAAGAGACCCAGTACTTC. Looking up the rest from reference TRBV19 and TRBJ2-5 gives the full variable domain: DGGITQSPKYLFRKEGQNVTLSCEQNLNHDAMYWYRQDPGQGLRLIYYSQIVNDFQKGDIAEGYSVSREKKESFPLTVTSAQKNPTAFYLCASSVAWREETQYFGPGTRLLVL.

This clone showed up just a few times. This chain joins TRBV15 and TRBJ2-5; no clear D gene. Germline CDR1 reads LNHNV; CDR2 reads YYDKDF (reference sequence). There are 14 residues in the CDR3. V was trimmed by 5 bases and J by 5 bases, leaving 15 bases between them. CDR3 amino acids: CATSPGGDAETQYF. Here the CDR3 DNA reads TGTGCCACCAGCCCCGGCGGAGACGCGGAGACCCAGTACTTC.

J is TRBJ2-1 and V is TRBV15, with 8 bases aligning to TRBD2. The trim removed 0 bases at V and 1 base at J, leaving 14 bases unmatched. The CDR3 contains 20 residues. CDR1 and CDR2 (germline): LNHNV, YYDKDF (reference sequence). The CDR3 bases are TGTGCCACCAGCAGAGATCCCTTTATTAGCGGGATTGTTTCCTACAATGAGCAGTTCTTC. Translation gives CATSRDPFISGIVSYNEQFF.

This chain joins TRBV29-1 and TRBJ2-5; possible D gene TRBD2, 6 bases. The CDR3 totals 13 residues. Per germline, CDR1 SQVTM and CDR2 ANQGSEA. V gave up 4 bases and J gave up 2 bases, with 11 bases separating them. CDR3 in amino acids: CSVARGGQETQYF. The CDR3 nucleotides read TGCAGCGTTGCCCGTGGAGGGCAAGAGACCCAGTACTTC.

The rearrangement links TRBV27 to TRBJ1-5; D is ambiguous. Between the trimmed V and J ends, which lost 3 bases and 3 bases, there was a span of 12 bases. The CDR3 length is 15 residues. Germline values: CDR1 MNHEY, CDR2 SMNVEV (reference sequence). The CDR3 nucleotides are TGTGCCAGCAGTTTCGACAAGGGCGACAATCAGCCCCAGCATTTT. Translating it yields CASSFDKGDNQPQHF.

DNA of the CDR3: TGTGCCAGTAGTGCCAACATGAACACTGAAGCTTTCTTT. This translates into CASSANMNTEAFF. The chain carries TRBV19 and TRBJ1-1; D is unresolved. The CDR3 is made up of 13 amino acids. Trimming left V 5 bases short and J 0 bases short, with 7 bases between. Germline assignment: CDR1 LNHDA and CDR2 SQIVND (reference sequence).

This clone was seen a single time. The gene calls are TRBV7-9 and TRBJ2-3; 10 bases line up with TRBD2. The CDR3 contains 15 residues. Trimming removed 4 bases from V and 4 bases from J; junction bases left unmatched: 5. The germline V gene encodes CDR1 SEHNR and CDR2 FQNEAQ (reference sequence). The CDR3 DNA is TGTGCCAGCAGCTCAGGACTAGCGGACGCAGATACGCAGTATTTT. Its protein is CASSSGLADADTQYF.

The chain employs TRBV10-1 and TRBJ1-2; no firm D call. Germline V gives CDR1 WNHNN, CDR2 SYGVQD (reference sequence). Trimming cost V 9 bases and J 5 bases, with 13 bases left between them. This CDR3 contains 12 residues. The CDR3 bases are TGCGCCAGTCGGCGCGCGGTTTATGGCTACACCTTC. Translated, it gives CASRRAVYGYTF.

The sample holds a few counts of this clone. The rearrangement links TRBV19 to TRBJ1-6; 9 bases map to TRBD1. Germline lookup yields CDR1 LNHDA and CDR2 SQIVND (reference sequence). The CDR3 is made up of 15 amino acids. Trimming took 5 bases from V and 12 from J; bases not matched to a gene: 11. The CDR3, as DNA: TGTGCCAGTAGTCCCCAACGAGGACAGGGGTTACCCCTCCACTTT. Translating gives CASSPQRGQGLPLHF.

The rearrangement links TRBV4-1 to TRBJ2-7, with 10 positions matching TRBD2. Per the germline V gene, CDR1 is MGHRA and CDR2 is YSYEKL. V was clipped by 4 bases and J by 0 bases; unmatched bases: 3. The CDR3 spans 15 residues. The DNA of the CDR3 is TGCGCCAGCAGCCGCGGACTAGCGGCCTCCTACGAGCAGTACTTC. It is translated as CASSRGLAASYEQYF.

CDR3 DNA: TGTGCCAGCAGCCATCCAGGGTTGAACACTGAAGCTTTCTTT. It codes for CASSHPGLNTEAFF. The V call is TRBV14, the J call TRBJ1-1; the D gene is possibly TRBD1 (5 bases). The CDR3 is 14 residues long. V was cut by 3 bases and J by 0 bases, with 8 bases left in between. The germline V gene has CDR1 SGHDN and CDR2 FVKESK. Full variable domain (missing parts from reference TRBV14 and TRBJ1-1): EAGVTQFPSHSVIEKGQTVTLRCDPISGHDNLYWYRRVMGKEIKFLLHFVKESKQDESGMPNNRFLAERTGGTYSTLKVQPAELEDSGVYFCASSHPGLNTEAFFGQGTRLTVV.

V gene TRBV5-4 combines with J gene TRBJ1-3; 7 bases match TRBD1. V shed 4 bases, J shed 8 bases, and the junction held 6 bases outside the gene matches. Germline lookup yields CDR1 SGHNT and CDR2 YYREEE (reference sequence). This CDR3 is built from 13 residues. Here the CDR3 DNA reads TGTGCCAGCAGCGTCGGGACAGAGGACACCATATATTTT. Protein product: CASSVGTEDTIYF.

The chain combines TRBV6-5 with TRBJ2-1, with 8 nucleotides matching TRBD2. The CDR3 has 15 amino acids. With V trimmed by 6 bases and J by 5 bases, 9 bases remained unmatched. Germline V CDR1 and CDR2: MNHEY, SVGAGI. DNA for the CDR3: TGTGCCAGCAGCCGGGGACTAGATCTAAACAATGAGCAGTTCTTC. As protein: CASSRGLDLNNEQFF.

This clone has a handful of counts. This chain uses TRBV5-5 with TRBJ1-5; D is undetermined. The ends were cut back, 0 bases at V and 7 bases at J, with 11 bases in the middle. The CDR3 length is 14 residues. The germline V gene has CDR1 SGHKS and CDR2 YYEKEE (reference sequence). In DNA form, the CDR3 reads TGTGCCAGCAGCTTGGAGTGGGGAGGCCAGCCCCAGCATTTT. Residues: CASSLEWGGQPQHF.

CDR3 in amino acids: CSADKNIQYF. The CDR3 DNA follows: TGCAGTGCGGACAAAAACATTCAGTACTTC. The rearrangement links TRBV20-1 to TRBJ2-4; D gene unclear. Trimming stripped 6 bases from V and 3 bases from J, with 3 bases between. Per germline, CDR1 DFQATT and CDR2 SNEGSKA (reference sequence). The CDR3 contains 10 residues.

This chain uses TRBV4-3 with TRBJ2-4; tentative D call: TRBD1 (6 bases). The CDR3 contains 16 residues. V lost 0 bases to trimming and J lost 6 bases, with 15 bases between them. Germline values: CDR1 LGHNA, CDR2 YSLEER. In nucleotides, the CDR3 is TGCGCCAGCAGCCAAGATCGGAGACAGGCGATAAACATTCAGTACTTC. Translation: CASSQDRRQAINIQYF.